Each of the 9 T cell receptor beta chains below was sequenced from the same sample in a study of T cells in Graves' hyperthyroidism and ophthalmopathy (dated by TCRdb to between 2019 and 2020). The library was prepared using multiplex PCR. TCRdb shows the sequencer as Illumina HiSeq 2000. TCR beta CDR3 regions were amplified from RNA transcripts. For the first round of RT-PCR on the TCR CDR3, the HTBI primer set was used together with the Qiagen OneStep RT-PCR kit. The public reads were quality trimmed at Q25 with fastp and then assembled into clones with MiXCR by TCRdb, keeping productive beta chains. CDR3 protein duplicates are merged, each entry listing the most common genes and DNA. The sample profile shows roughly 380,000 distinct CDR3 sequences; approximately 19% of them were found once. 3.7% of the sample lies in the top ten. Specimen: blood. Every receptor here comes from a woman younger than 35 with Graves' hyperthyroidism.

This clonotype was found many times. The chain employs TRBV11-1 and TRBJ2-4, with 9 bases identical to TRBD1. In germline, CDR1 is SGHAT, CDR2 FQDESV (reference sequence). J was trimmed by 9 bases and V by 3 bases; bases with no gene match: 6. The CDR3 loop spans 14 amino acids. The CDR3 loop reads CASSLGTGYAIQYF. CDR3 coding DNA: TGTGCCAGCAGCTTGGGGACAGGGTATGCCATTCAGTACTTC.

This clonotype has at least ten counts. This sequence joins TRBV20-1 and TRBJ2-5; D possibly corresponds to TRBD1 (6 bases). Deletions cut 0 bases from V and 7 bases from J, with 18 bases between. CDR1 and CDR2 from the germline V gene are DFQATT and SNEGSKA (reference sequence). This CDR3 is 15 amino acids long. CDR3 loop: CSARDRDGQGGTQYF. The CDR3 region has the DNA TGCAGTGCTAGAGACCGGGACGGGCAAGGGGGGACCCAGTACTTC.

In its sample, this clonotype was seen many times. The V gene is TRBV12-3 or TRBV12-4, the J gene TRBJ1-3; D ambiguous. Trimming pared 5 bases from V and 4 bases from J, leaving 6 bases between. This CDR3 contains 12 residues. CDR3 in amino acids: CASSQGGNTIYF. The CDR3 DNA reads TGTGCCAGCAGTCAAGGCGGAAACACCATATATTTT.

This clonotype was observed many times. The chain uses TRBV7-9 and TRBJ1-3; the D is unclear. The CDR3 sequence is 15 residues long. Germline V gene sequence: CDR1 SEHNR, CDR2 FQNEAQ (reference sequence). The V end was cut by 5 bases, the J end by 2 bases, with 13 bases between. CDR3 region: CASSPPGIPGNTIYF. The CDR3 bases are TGTGCCAGCAGCCCCCCAGGCATTCCTGGAAACACCATATATTTT.

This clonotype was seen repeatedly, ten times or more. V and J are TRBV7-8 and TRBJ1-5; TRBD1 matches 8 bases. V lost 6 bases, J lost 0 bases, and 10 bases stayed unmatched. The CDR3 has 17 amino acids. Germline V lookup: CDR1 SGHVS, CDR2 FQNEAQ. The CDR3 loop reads CASRQGALYYSNQPQHF. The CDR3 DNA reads TGTGCCAGCAGGCAGGGGGCCCTCTATTATAGCAATCAGCCCCAGCATTTT.

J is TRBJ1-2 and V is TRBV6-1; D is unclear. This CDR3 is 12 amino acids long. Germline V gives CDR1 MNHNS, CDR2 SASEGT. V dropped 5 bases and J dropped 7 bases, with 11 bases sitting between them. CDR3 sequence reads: CASSPDYSGYTF. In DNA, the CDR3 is TGTGCCAGCAGTCCCGATTATTCTGGCTACACCTTC.

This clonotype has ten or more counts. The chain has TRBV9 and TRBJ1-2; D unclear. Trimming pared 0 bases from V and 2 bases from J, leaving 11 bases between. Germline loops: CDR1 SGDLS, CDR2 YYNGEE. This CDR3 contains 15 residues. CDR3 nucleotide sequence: TGTGCCAGCAGCGTAGGTCGAGGGTCAAACTATGGCTACACCTTC. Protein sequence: CASSVGRGSNYGYTF.

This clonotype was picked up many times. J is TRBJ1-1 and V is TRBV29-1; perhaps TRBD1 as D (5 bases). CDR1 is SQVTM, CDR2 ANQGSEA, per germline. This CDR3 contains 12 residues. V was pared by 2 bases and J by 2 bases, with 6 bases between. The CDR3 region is CSVEQGNTEAFF. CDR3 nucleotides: TGCAGCGTTGAACAGGGAAACACTGAAGCTTTCTTT.

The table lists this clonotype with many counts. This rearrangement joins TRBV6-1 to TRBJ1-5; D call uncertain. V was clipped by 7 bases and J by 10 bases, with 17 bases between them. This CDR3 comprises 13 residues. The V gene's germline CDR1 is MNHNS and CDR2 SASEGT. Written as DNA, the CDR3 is TGTGCCAGCATGGAAGGGCCCTTCCTTCCCCAGCATTTT. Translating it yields CASMEGPFLPQHF.